The 13 T cell receptor beta chains in this list originate from one sample, sequenced in a study of blood T cells in healthy people across ages. It was with a sample-barcoded 5' primer and a J-beta primer mix that a second PCR of roughly 7 to 11 cycles was run. TCRdb redid the calling of the 5' RACE reads with MiXCR, one entry per CDR3 protein. The sample includes roughly 2 million distinct CDR3 sequences, 49% of them seen just once. Material: blood. The source is a woman aged 40 to 55 in good health.

This clonotype was counted a few times. The rearrangement uses TRBV6-2 or TRBV6-3 and TRBJ2-7; D unresolved. Germline V gene data show CDR1 as MNHEY and CDR2 as SVGEGT. This CDR3 contains 14 residues. V shed 0 bases and J shed 3 bases, with 9 bases lying between them. The CDR3, as DNA: TGTGCCAGCAGTTACTCGGGCAGATACTACGAGCAGTACTTC. Encoded protein: CASSYSGRYYEQYF.

The rearrangement links TRBV27 to TRBJ1-5; D might be TRBD1 (6 bases). Germline CDR1 MNHEY, CDR2 SMNVEV (reference sequence). Trimming cost V 6 bases and J 2 bases, with 14 bases left between them. The CDR3 spans 15 residues. DNA for the CDR3: TGTGCCAGCAGGCCCTCCGGGGGCCGCAATCAGCCCCAGCATTTT. As protein: CASRPSGGRNQPQHF.

This clonotype has a single count. The V gene is TRBV6-1, the J gene TRBJ1-1, with D possibly TRBD1 on 5 matching bases. This CDR3 spans 13 amino acids. The V gene's germline CDR1 is MNHNS and CDR2 SASEGT. V lost 3 bases and J lost 6, with 11 bases in between. CDR3 coding DNA: TGTGCCAGCAGTGAGGGGGGAAACCCTGAAGCTTTCTTT. Amino acid sequence: CASSEGGNPEAFF.

As for this clonotype: An end of the junction differs from the germline gene, which may be a read error. V is TRBV20-1 and J is TRBJ2-1; 12 nucleotides agree with TRBD2. Germline CDR1 reads DFQATT; CDR2 reads SNEGSKA (reference sequence). The CDR3 consists of 18 residues. The CDR3: CSARVTSGGQSSYNEQFF. CDR3 sequence (DNA): TGCAGTGCCAGAGTTACTAGCGGGGGGCAGAGCTCCTACAATGAGCAGTTCTTC.

The chain recombines TRBV6-1 with TRBJ2-7; 14 bases are shared with TRBD2. This CDR3 contains 16 residues. Germline CDR1 reads MNHNS; CDR2 reads SASEGT. V shed 7 bases and J 0 bases; nucleotides not matched to a gene: 5. CDR3 loop: CASIGTSGGFSYEQYF. Written as DNA, the CDR3 is TGTGCCAGCATCGGGACTAGCGGGGGTTTCTCCTACGAGCAGTACTTC.

The chain has TRBV21-1 and TRBJ1-2; the listed D gene, TRBD1, was not tested against the DNA. TRBV21-1 is given as a pseudogene. There are 17 residues in the CDR3. Here the CDR3 reads CASSSNRGLWGNYGYTF. The DNA for the CDR3 is TGCGCCAGCAGCAGCAACAGGGGGCTTTGGGGGAACTATGGCTACACCTTC.

The chain employs TRBV27 and TRBJ2-7; 7 bases line up with TRBD1. This CDR3 is 15 amino acids long. The ends lost 5 bases at V and 1 base at J; junction bases unmatched: 8. Germline V CDR1 and CDR2: MNHEY, SMNVEV (reference sequence). The CDR3 here is CASSPRLTGSYEQYF. CDR3 nucleotide sequence: TGTGCCAGCAGTCCCCGACTGACAGGGTCCTACGAGCAGTACTTC.

The chain couples TRBV5-5 to TRBJ2-3, with D hard to call. The CDR3 contains 13 residues. Per germline, CDR1 SGHKS and CDR2 YYEKEE (reference sequence). V was pared by 3 bases and J by 6 bases, with 11 bases between. This CDR3 is CASSCNQPDTQYF. Here the CDR3 DNA reads TGTGCCAGCAGCTGTAACCAGCCCGATACGCAGTATTTT.

The rearrangement uses TRBV6-4 and TRBJ2-7; 11 bases map to TRBD2. The CDR3 covers 14 residues. The V gene end was trimmed by 4 bases and the J gene end by 6 bases; junction bases not matched to a gene: 5. In germline, CDR1 is MRHNA, CDR2 SNTAGT. The CDR3 here is CASSALAGGSEQYF. In DNA, the CDR3 is TGTGCCAGCAGTGCGCTAGCGGGGGGAAGCGAGCAGTACTTC.

This clonotype was seen at least ten times. The chain joins TRBV7-2 to TRBJ2-7, with 8 bases that match TRBD1. Germline CDR1 reads SGHTA; CDR2 reads FQGNSA. The CDR3 consists of 12 residues. The V segment lost 5 bases and the J segment 4 bases; nucleotides outside the gene matches: 1. The CDR3 nucleotides are TGTGCCAGCAGCCGGACAGGGTACGAGCAGTACTTC. This encodes CASSRTGYEQYF. Supplemented by reference TRBV7-2 and TRBJ2-7, the full variable domain reads GAGVSQSPSNKVTEKGKDVELRCDPISGHTALYWYRQSLGQGLEFLIYFQGNSAPDKSGLPSDRFSAERTGGSVSTLTIQRTQQEDSAVYLCASSRTGYEQYFGPGTRLTVT.

This clonotype came up a few times. J is TRBJ1-1 and V is TRBV7-2; the D gene is possibly TRBD1 (6 bases). Germline CDR1 and CDR2: SGHTA and FQGNSA. Between the trimmed V and J ends, which lost 1 base and 4 bases, there was a span of 13 bases. This CDR3 has 15 residues. The CDR3 sequence: CASSLETGASTEAFF. The CDR3 DNA is TGTGCCAGCAGCTTAGAAACGGGGGCGTCCACTGAAGCTTTCTTT.

This clonotype was recorded a few times. This chain uses TRBV15 with TRBJ2-1; D might be TRBD1 or TRBD2, each matching 5 bases. The CDR3 runs 15 residues. Germline V CDR1 and CDR2: LNHNV, YYDKDF (reference sequence). With 6 bases removed from V and 0 bases from J, the gap between germline ends came to 12 bases. The CDR3 nucleotides read TGTGCCACCAGGAGGGACCCTAGCTCCTACAATGAGCAGTTCTTC. This encodes CATRRDPSSYNEQFF. The variable domain in full, with the rest retrieved from reference TRBV15 and TRBJ2-1, is DAMVIQNPRYQVTQFGKPVTLSCSQTLNHNVMYWYQQKSSQAPKLLFHYYDKDFNNEADTPDNFQSRRPNTSFCFLDIRSPGLGDTAMYLCATRRDPSSYNEQFFGPGTRLTVL.

The CDR3 region is CASSVSVWAFTDTQYF. CDR3 DNA: TGTGCCAGCAGCGTATCGGTGTGGGCGTTCACAGATACGCAGTATTTT. This chain connects TRBV9 to TRBJ2-3; D is unclear. This CDR3 region has 16 residues. Deletions cut 1 base from V and 2 bases from J, with 14 bases between. The V gene's germline CDR1 is SGDLS and CDR2 YYNGEE.